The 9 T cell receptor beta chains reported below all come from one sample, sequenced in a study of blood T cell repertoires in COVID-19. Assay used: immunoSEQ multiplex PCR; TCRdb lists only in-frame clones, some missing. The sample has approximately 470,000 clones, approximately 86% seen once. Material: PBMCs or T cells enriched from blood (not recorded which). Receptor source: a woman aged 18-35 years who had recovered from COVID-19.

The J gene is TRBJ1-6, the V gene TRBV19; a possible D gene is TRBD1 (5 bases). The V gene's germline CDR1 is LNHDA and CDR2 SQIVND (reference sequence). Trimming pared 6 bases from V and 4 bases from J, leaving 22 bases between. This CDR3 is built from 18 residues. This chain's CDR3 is CASSLYYRRSSYNSPLHF. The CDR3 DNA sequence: TGTGCCAGTAGCCTCTATTACAGGCGTTCTTCTTATAATTCACCCCTCCACTTT.

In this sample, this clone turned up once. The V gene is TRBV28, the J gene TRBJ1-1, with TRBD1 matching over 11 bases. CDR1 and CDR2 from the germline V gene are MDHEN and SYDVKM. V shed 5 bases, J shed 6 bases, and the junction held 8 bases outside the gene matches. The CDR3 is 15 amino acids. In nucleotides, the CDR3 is TGTGCCAGCAGTCCGCTTGGGACAGGGGGTTCTGAAGCTTTCTTT. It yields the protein CASSPLGTGGSEAFF.

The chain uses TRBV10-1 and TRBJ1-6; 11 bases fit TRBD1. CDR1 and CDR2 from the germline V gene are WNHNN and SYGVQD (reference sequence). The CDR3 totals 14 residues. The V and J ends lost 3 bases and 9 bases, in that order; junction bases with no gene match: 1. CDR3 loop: CASSDGTGGSPLHF. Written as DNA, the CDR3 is TGCGCCAGCAGTGATGGGACAGGGGGTTCACCCCTCCACTTT.

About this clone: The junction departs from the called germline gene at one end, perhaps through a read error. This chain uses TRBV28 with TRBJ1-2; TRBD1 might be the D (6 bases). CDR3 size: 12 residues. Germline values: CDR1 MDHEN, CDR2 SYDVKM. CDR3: CASSYLIQGLSF. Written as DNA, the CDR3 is TGTGCCAGCAGTTACCTCATCCAGGGGCTCTCCTTC.

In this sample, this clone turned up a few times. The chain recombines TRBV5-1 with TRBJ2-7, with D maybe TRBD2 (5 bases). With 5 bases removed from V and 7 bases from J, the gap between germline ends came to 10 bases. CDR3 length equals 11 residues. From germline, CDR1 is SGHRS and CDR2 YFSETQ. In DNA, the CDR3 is TGCGCCAGCAGTTCACCGGGAGAGCAGTACTTC. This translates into CASSSPGEQYF.

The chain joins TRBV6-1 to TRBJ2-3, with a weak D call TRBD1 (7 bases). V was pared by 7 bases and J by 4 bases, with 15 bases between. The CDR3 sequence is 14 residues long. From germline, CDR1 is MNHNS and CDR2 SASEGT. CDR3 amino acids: CASTQEGASDTQYF. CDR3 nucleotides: TGTGCCAGCACCCAGGAGGGGGCGTCAGATACGCAGTATTTT.

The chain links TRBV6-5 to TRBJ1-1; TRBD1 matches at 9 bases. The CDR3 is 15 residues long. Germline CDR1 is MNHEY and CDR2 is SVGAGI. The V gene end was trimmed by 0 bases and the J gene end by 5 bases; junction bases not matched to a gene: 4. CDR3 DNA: TGTGCCAGCAGTTACTCGACGACAGGGGGAACTGAAGCTTTCTTT. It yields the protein CASSYSTTGGTEAFF.

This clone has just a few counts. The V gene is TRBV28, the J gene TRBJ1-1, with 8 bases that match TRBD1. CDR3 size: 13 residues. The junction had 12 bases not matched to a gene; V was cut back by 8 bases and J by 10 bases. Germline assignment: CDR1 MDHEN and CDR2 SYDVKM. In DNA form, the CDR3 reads TGTGCCAGCGACGACAGCGGACAGGGTCGAGCTTTCTTT. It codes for CASDDSGQGRAFF.

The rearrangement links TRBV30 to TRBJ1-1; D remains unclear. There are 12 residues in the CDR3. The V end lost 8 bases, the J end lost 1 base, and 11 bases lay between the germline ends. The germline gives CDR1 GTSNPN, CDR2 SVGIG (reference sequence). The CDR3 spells CAAHRRNTEAFF. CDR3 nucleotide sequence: TGTGCCGCCCACCGGAGGAACACTGAAGCTTTCTTT.